This is a list of T cell receptor beta chains from one sample in a study of T cell repertoires in cytomegalovirus infection. TCRdb called the reads again in MiXCR, with one record for every CDR3 protein. The sample has 150,000 to 200,000 distinct CDR3 sequences, around 20% seen once. The sample consisted of PBMCs. The receptors were sampled from a human donor in good health (CMV status not recorded). Some clones in this sample may be carry-over from other donors' samples. CDR3s include the opening cysteine and the closing phenylalanine or tryptophan. The D gene is left open where the match is weak. Size is stated for part of the rows, as once, few or many counts, or as a class when the clone is expanded.

>TRBJ2-1|.|.|TRBV2
TGTGCCAGCATACCGAGAGGGGCCCGCGGATCTTTCTTC
CASIPRGARGSFF
>TRBJ1-2|TRBD1|.|TRBV5-6
TGTGCCAGCAGCTTGCCTGACAGGGCAAATGGCTACACCTTC
CASSLPDRANGYTF
>TRBJ2-3|TRBD1|many|TRBV28
TGTGCCAGCAGTTTGATGGGACAGGGAAGCCGAAGGACAGATACGCAGTATTTT
CASSLMGQGSRRTDTQYF
>TRBJ1-3|.|few|TRBV6-2/TRBV6-3
TGTGCCAGCAGTTACTTGGGACCAAAGAATACCATATATTTT
CASSYLGPKNTIYF
>TRBJ1-2|.|few|TRBV29-1
TGCAGCGTTGAAGTCCGGTCCTATGGCTACACCTTC
CSVEVRSYGYTF
>TRBJ2-7|.|.|TRBV28
TGTGCCAGCAGTTTCCCCGCAACCTACGAGCAGTACTTC
CASSFPATYEQYF
>TRBJ2-7|TRBD2|.|TRBV20-1
TGCAGTGCTGGGGGGGTCAACTACGAGCAGTACTTC
CSAGGVNYEQYF
>TRBJ1-1|TRBD1|few|TRBV5-1
TGCGCCAGCAGCTTGACGGGACAGTCGCCCCGGGGGAACACTGAAGCTTTCTTT
CASSLTGQSPRGNTEAFF
>TRBJ1-5|.|few|TRBV20-1
TGCAGTGCTTCAACAAGCAATCAGCCCCAGCATTTT
CSASTSNQPQHF
>TRBJ2-7|.|many|TRBV6-5
TGTGCCAGCAGGAAAAGGACAGCCTCCTACGAGCAGTACTTC
CASRKRTASYEQYF
>TRBJ2-2|.|.|TRBV11-3
TGTGCCAGCAGCTTAGATCTGGCCGGGGAGCTGTTTTTT
CASSLDLAGELFF
>TRBJ2-5|.|many|TRBV7-8
TGTGCCAGCAGCTTAGAGTGGAATTTCCAAGAGACCCAGTACTTC
CASSLEWNFQETQYF
>TRBJ1-3|TRBD1|many|TRBV7-8
TGTGCCAGCAGCCTTTATACACGACAGGGGGCCAACTCTGGAAACACCATATATTTT
CASSLYTRQGANSGNTIYF
>TRBJ1-1|.|few|TRBV6-1
TGTGCCAGCAGTGAAAGGGGCGACACTGAAGCTTTCTTT
CASSERGDTEAFF
>TRBJ2-3|TRBD1|few|TRBV6-2/TRBV6-3
TGTGCCAGCAGTTACACTAGGACAGGGGCCACAGATACGCAGTATTTT
CASSYTRTGATDTQYF